The entry that follows covers one T cell receptor beta chain sequence. A read error is likely here: a far larger clone is one base away. The sample comes from a study of prognosis after radiotherapy for stage I lung cancer. Multiplex PCR in two rounds served to amplify TCR beta CDR3 from genomic DNA. Gene-specific TRBV and TRBJ primers were used in PCR round one. Via MiXCR, TCRdb re-called the multiplex PCR reads, giving one row per CDR3 protein. Of 11,000 or so distinct CDR3 sequences detected, approximately 36% appear once; the ten largest clones hold roughly 50%. The sample consisted of PBMCs, taken before or after stereotactic body radiation therapy (not recorded which). This sequence originates from a donor over 45 with non-small cell lung cancer.

CDR3 sequence (DNA): TGTGCCATCAGTTACCTAGCGGGAGGGGGGACTGAGCAGTTCTTC. Its translation is CAISYLAGGGTEQFF. The gene calls are TRBV6-2 or TRBV6-3 and TRBJ2-5; 12 bases align to TRBD2. The J call is doubtful: the DNA matches TRBJ2-1 better. Looked up from germline, CDR1 is MNHEY and CDR2 is SVGEGT. The CDR3 spans 15 residues.